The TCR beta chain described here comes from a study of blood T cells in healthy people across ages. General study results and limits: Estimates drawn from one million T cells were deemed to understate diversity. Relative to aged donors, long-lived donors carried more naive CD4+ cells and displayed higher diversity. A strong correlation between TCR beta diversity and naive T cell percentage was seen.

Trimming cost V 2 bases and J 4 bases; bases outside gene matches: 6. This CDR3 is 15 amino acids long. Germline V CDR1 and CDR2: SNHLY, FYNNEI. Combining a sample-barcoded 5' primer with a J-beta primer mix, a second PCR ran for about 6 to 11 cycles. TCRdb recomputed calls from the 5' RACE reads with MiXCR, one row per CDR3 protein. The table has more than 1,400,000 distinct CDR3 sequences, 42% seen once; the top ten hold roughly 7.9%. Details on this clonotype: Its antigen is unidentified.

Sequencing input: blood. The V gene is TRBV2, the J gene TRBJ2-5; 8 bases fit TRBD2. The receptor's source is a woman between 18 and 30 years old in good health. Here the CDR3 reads CASSESGAGAETQYF. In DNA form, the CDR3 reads TGTGCCAGCAGTGAATCCGGAGCGGGGGCAGAGACCCAGTACTTC.